Listed below are T cell receptor beta chains from one sample, sequenced in a study of shared clonotypes between healthy human individuals. Here immunoSEQ multiplex PCR was the method, and the copy in TCRdb shows in-frame clones only, minus some. Seen here are around 2,000,000 clones, about 95% observed once, and the top ten hold 0.9% to 1.5%. The sequenced sample was naive CD8+ T cells sorted from blood. The receptors derive from a man between 18 and 35 years old in good health. CDR3s include the opening cysteine and the closing phenylalanine or tryptophan. D genes are given only for firm matches. Clone size is shown for a subset of rows, as once, few, many or a class of expanded clone.

j_call: TRBJ1-5; v_call: TRBV4-1; clone_size: NA; d_call: NA; cdr3_nt: TGCGCCACGAGGGGTCGGGGTGGCAATCAGCCCCAGCATTTT; cdr3_aa: CATRGRGGNQPQHF
j_call: TRBJ2-1; v_call: TRBV13; clone_size: NA; d_call: NA; cdr3_nt: TGTGCCAGCAGCTTACACGGGACTCTTTGGAATGAGCAGTTCTTC; cdr3_aa: CASSLHGTLWNEQFF
j_call: TRBJ1-2; v_call: TRBV27; clone_size: NA; d_call: TRBD1; cdr3_nt: TGTGCCAGCAGTTCCGGGACAGGACACTATGGCTACACCTTC; cdr3_aa: CASSSGTGHYGYTF
j_call: TRBJ2-1; v_call: TRBV5-6; clone_size: NA; d_call: NA; cdr3_nt: TGTGCCAGCAGCCACGCAGGGCACTCCTACAATGAGCAGTTCTTC; cdr3_aa: CASSHAGHSYNEQFF
j_call: TRBJ2-7; v_call: TRBV2; clone_size: NA; d_call: NA; cdr3_nt: TGTGCCAGCACCCTGGACGGAGAATCCTACGAGCAGTACTTC; cdr3_aa: CASTLDGESYEQYF
j_call: TRBJ1-3; v_call: TRBV2; clone_size: NA; d_call: NA; cdr3_nt: TGTGCCAGCAGCCAGGGCTCTGGAAACACCATATATTTT; cdr3_aa: CASSQGSGNTIYF
j_call: TRBJ1-5; v_call: TRBV7-9; clone_size: few; d_call: NA; cdr3_nt: TGTGCCAGCAGCTTCGGGGATCAGCCCCAGCATTTT; cdr3_aa: CASSFGDQPQHF
j_call: TRBJ2-1; v_call: TRBV27; clone_size: NA; d_call: TRBD2; cdr3_nt: TGTGCCAGCAGTTTGGGGGGGAGAAGAAATGAGCAGTTCTTC; cdr3_aa: CASSLGGRRNEQFF
j_call: TRBJ1-1; v_call: TRBV7-9; clone_size: few; d_call: TRBD1; cdr3_nt: TGTGCCAGCAGCTCCGGGACAGGATTCATGAACACTGAAGCTTTCTTT; cdr3_aa: CASSSGTGFMNTEAFF
j_call: TRBJ2-1; v_call: TRBV5-6; clone_size: NA; d_call: NA; cdr3_nt: TGTGCCAGCAGCGGCTCTCCGGAGCAGTTCTTC; cdr3_aa: CASSGSPEQFF
j_call: TRBJ2-6; v_call: TRBV30; clone_size: NA; d_call: NA; cdr3_nt: TGTGCCTGGAGCCGCTCTGGGGCCAACGTCCTGACTTTC; cdr3_aa: CAWSRSGANVLTF
j_call: TRBJ2-1; v_call: TRBV4-3; clone_size: NA; d_call: TRBD2; cdr3_nt: TGCGCCAGCAGCCAAGATACGGCGAGCGGGGTATCCTACAATGAGCAGTTCTTC; cdr3_aa: CASSQDTASGVSYNEQFF
j_call: TRBJ1-2; v_call: TRBV7-8; clone_size: NA; d_call: NA; cdr3_nt: TGTGCCAGCAGCTTAGAATCCTCAGGGAACTATGGCTACACCTTC; cdr3_aa: CASSLESSGNYGYTF
j_call: TRBJ1-6; v_call: TRBV27; clone_size: NA; d_call: NA; cdr3_nt: TGTGCCAGCAGCGGGCCTTTGGGTTCACCCCTCCACTTT; cdr3_aa: CASSGPLGSPLHF
j_call: TRBJ2-3; v_call: TRBV6-1; clone_size: NA; d_call: NA; cdr3_nt: TGTGCCAGCAAAGACAGGTACACAGATACGCAGTATTTT; cdr3_aa: CASKDRYTDTQYF
j_call: TRBJ2-1; v_call: TRBV10-1; clone_size: NA; d_call: TRBD2; cdr3_nt: TGCGCCAGCAGTGAGAGTAGCGGGAGCGTATTCAATGAGCAGTTCTTC; cdr3_aa: CASSESSGSVFNEQFF
j_call: TRBJ1-1; v_call: TRBV27; clone_size: NA; d_call: TRBD1; cdr3_nt: TGTGCCAGCAGTCCCGACAGGGTCATGTACACTGAAGCTTTCTTT; cdr3_aa: CASSPDRVMYTEAFF
j_call: TRBJ2-5; v_call: TRBV5-4; clone_size: NA; d_call: NA; cdr3_nt: TGTGCCAGCAGTTGGGGGGGGCACCAAGAGACCCAGTACTTC; cdr3_aa: CASSWGGHQETQYF
j_call: TRBJ2-7; v_call: TRBV18; clone_size: NA; d_call: TRBD1; cdr3_nt: TGTGCCAGCTCACCTACAGGGGGCGCGGACGAGCAGTACTTC; cdr3_aa: CASSPTGGADEQYF
j_call: TRBJ2-3; v_call: TRBV27; clone_size: NA; d_call: TRBD2; cdr3_nt: TGTGCCAGCCGCCTCGGGACTAGCGGATCAGATACGCAGTATTTT; cdr3_aa: CASRLGTSGSDTQYF
j_call: TRBJ1-1; v_call: TRBV6-6; clone_size: NA; d_call: NA; cdr3_nt: TGTGCCAGCAGCCTTCCCTTCGGGGGGAATGAAGCTTTCTTT; cdr3_aa: CASSLPFGGNEAFF
j_call: TRBJ2-7; v_call: TRBV4-3; clone_size: NA; d_call: NA; cdr3_nt: TGCGCCAGCAGCCAAGATCGTGGGGGCGCTGGCTACGAGCAGTACTTC; cdr3_aa: CASSQDRGGAGYEQYF
j_call: TRBJ1-6; v_call: TRBV30; clone_size: NA; d_call: TRBD1; cdr3_nt: TGTGCCACCTCGGGACAGGGGTCTTCGGCTCTCCACTTT; cdr3_aa: CATSGQGSSALHF
j_call: TRBJ1-2; v_call: TRBV2; clone_size: NA; d_call: NA; cdr3_nt: TGTGCCAGCAGTGACGGGAACAACTATGGCTACACCTTC; cdr3_aa: CASSDGNNYGYTF
j_call: TRBJ2-7; v_call: TRBV6-1; clone_size: NA; d_call: NA; cdr3_nt: TGTGCCAGCAGTGAAACCTACGAGCAGTACTTC; cdr3_aa: CASSETYEQYF
j_call: TRBJ2-1; v_call: TRBV4-1; clone_size: once; d_call: NA; cdr3_nt: TGCGCCAGCAGCTTTCGGGGGCAGGGGTTCGAGCAGTTCTTC; cdr3_aa: CASSFRGQGFEQFF
j_call: TRBJ1-1; v_call: TRBV30; clone_size: NA; d_call: NA; cdr3_nt: TGTGCCTGGAGTTGGGAAGAGGGTCGTACTGAAGCTTTCTTT; cdr3_aa: CAWSWEEGRTEAFF
j_call: TRBJ2-5; v_call: TRBV9; clone_size: NA; d_call: NA; cdr3_nt: TGTGCCAGCAGCGTAGCGGGTCGGCCTTCAGAGACCCAGTACTTC; cdr3_aa: CASSVAGRPSETQYF
j_call: TRBJ2-7; v_call: TRBV25-1; clone_size: NA; d_call: NA; cdr3_nt: TGTGCCAGCAGTGAATGGCACTCCTCCTACGAGCAGTACTTC; cdr3_aa: CASSEWHSSYEQYF
j_call: TRBJ2-2; v_call: TRBV28; clone_size: NA; d_call: NA; cdr3_nt: TGTGCCAGCAGTTTCAGGAACACCGGGGAGCTGTTTTTT; cdr3_aa: CASSFRNTGELFF
j_call: TRBJ1-1; v_call: TRBV28; clone_size: NA; d_call: NA; cdr3_nt: TGTGCCAGCAGTCCTACTGGGGGGGCTTACACTGAAGCTTTCTTT; cdr3_aa: CASSPTGGAYTEAFF
j_call: TRBJ2-7; v_call: TRBV4-1; clone_size: NA; d_call: TRBD2; cdr3_nt: TGCGCCAGCAGCCTGGGACTAGCGGGGGCCTACGAGCAGTACTTC; cdr3_aa: CASSLGLAGAYEQYF
j_call: TRBJ1-3; v_call: TRBV2; clone_size: NA; d_call: NA; cdr3_nt: TGTGCCAGCAGCCCTGGACGGTTAGTCTCTGGAAACACCATATATTTT; cdr3_aa: CASSPGRLVSGNTIYF
j_call: TRBJ2-5; v_call: TRBV7-9; clone_size: NA; d_call: TRBD1; cdr3_nt: TGTGCCAGCAGCCCCAGGGACAGTCAAGAGACCCAGTACTTC; cdr3_aa: CASSPRDSQETQYF
j_call: TRBJ2-3; v_call: TRBV7-2; clone_size: NA; d_call: TRBD2; cdr3_nt: TGTGCCAGCAGCTTAGTAGAGGGAGGGGAGGGCGCCTCAGATACGCAGTATTTT; cdr3_aa: CASSLVEGGEGASDTQYF
j_call: TRBJ2-7; v_call: TRBV27; clone_size: NA; d_call: TRBD2; cdr3_nt: TGTGCCAGCAGTCCCTCCGGACTAGCGGGCTCCTACGAGCAGTACTTC; cdr3_aa: CASSPSGLAGSYEQYF
j_call: TRBJ2-2; v_call: TRBV28; clone_size: NA; d_call: TRBD1; cdr3_nt: TGTGCCAGCAGTTTAGACAGGGGGAACGGGGAGCTGTTTTTT; cdr3_aa: CASSLDRGNGELFF
j_call: TRBJ2-1; v_call: TRBV9; clone_size: NA; d_call: TRBD2; cdr3_nt: TGTGCCAGCAGCGTAGGGACTAGCGGGTTCTACAATGAGCAGTTCTTC; cdr3_aa: CASSVGTSGFYNEQFF
j_call: TRBJ1-1; v_call: TRBV11-2; clone_size: few; d_call: NA; cdr3_nt: TGTGCCAGCAGTTTACCAGGGCTCACTGAAGCTTTCTTT; cdr3_aa: CASSLPGLTEAFF
j_call: TRBJ1-2; v_call: TRBV30; clone_size: NA; d_call: NA; cdr3_nt: TGTGCCTGGAGTGGGGCTCGCCTGGGCGGCTACACCTTC; cdr3_aa: CAWSGARLGGYTF
j_call: TRBJ2-1; v_call: TRBV10-3; clone_size: NA; d_call: NA; cdr3_nt: TGTGCCATCAGTGGCGGGACTCCCAGTGAAGATGGCTATGAGCAGTTCTTC; cdr3_aa: CAISGGTPSEDGYEQFF
j_call: TRBJ1-3; v_call: TRBV6-1; clone_size: NA; d_call: NA; cdr3_nt: TGTGCCAGCACTGTGGACAGTCTCTCTGGAAACACCATATATTTT; cdr3_aa: CASTVDSLSGNTIYF
j_call: TRBJ2-7; v_call: TRBV27; clone_size: NA; d_call: NA; cdr3_nt: TGTGCCAGCAGCTTCTCCGCCGGGACTTATGTCTACGAGCAGTACTTC; cdr3_aa: CASSFSAGTYVYEQYF
j_call: TRBJ2-7; v_call: TRBV6-6; clone_size: NA; d_call: NA; cdr3_nt: TGTGCCAGCAGTTACCGAAGCTCCTACGAGCAGTACTTC; cdr3_aa: CASSYRSSYEQYF
j_call: TRBJ1-5; v_call: TRBV28; clone_size: NA; d_call: NA; cdr3_nt: TGTGCCAGCAGTCCCCCGGACAGCATCAATCAGCCCCAGCATTTT; cdr3_aa: CASSPPDSINQPQHF
j_call: TRBJ2-7; v_call: TRBV6-5; clone_size: NA; d_call: NA; cdr3_nt: TGTGCCAGCAGTCAGAACGACGGTGGGGAGCAGTACTTC; cdr3_aa: CASSQNDGGEQYF